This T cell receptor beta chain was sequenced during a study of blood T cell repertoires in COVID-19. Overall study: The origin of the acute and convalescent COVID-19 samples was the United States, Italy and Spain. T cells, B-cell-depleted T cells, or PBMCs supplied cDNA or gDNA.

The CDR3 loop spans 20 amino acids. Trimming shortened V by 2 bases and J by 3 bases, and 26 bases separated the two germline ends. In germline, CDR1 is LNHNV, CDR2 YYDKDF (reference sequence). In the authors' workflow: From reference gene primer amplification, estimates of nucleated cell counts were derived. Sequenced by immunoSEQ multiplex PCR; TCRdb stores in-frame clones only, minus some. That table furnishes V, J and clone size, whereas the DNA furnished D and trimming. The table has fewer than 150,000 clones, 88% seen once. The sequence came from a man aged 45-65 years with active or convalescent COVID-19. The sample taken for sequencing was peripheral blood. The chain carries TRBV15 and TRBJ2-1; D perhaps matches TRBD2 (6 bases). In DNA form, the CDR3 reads TGTGCCACCAGCAGACCCACCGACAGCCTTGGGGGGAATCTCTACAATGAGCAGTTCTTC. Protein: CATSRPTDSLGGNLYNEQFF.